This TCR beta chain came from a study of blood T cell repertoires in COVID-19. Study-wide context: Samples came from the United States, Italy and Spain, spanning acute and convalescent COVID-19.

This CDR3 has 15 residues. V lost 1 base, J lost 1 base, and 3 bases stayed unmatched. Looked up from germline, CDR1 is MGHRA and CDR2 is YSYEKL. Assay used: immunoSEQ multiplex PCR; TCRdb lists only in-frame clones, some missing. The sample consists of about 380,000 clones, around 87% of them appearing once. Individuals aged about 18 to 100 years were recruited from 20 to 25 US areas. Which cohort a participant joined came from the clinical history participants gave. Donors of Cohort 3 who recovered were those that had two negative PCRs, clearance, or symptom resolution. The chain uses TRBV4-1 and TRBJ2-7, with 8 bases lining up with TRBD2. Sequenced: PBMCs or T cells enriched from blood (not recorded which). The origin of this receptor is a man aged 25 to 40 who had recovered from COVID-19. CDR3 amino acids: CASSQVVAGSYEQYF. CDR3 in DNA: TGCGCCAGCAGCCAAGTAGTAGCGGGGTCCTACGAGCAGTACTTC.